The 4 T cell receptor beta chains below come from one sample, sequenced in a study of identifying expanded T cells in peripheral blood. Sequenced by immunoSEQ multiplex PCR; TCRdb stores in-frame clones only, minus some. The sample has around 85,000 clones, approximately 91% seen once. Specimen: blood. These TCRs come from a person between 18 and 75 years old in good health.

The CDR3 nucleotides read TGTGCCACCAGCGCCAGGGGGGAGGAAAACGAGCAGTACTTC. Translating gives CATSARGEENEQYF. V and J are TRBV15 and TRBJ2-7, with D perhaps TRBD1 (7 bases). Germline V lookup: CDR1 LNHNV, CDR2 YYDKDF (reference sequence). V was shortened by 5 bases and J by 5 bases, with 16 bases between the two germline ends. The CDR3 covers 14 residues.

A few counts support this clone. The chain employs TRBV6-6 and TRBJ2-1; weak D call: TRBD2 (5 bases). Germline V gene data show CDR1 as MNHNY and CDR2 as SVGAGI (reference sequence). V was cut by 6 bases and J by 5 bases, with 11 bases left in between. The CDR3 totals 13 residues. The CDR3: CASSQLENNEQFF. CDR3 nucleotide sequence: TGTGCCAGCAGCCAACTAGAGAACAATGAGCAGTTCTTC.

The chain carries TRBV6-5 and TRBJ2-7; D is ambiguous. Trimming took off 6 bases at V and 0 bases at J, with 9 bases between the two ends. CDR1 and CDR2 from the germline V gene are MNHEY and SVGAGI. This CDR3 contains 13 residues. The CDR3 DNA reads TGTGCCAGCAGCTCGGCAAGCTCCTACGAGCAGTACTTC. Translating it yields CASSSASSYEQYF.

V usage is TRBV29-1 and J usage is TRBJ2-3; 13 nucleotides align to TRBD2. Germline CDR1 reads SQVTM; CDR2 reads ANQGSEA. The V and J ends lost 7 bases and 4 bases, in that order; junction bases with no gene match: 5. The CDR3 totals 14 residues. CDR3 DNA: TGCAGCGCCGGAGGACTAGCGGGAGCAGATACGCAGTATTTT. Amino acid sequence: CSAGGLAGADTQYF.